The clone carrying this T cell receptor (beta chain) was observed a few times. Its antigen is still unknown. This sample is drawn from a study of T cells after yellow fever vaccination. Findings of the study overall: In FACS-sorted repertoires, abundant clonotypes from the bulk population could appear as contaminants. In post-booster samples, most primary-vaccination clones reappeared (roughly 96% CD4, nearly 90% CD8).

Trimming pared 5 bases from V and 4 bases from J, leaving 6 bases between. The CDR3 is 12 residues long. The V gene's germline CDR1 is MNHEY and CDR2 SVGEGT. Conversion of TCR transcripts into cDNA relied on 5'RACE template switching, which added a universal primer site and UMIs. MiXCR, run by TCRdb on the 5' RACE reads, gives a single entry per CDR3 protein. The table shows about 330,000 distinct CDR3 sequences, with 6.8% occurring only once. The sequence derives from a man aged 18 to 29 who received the YFV17D yellow fever vaccine. The chain has TRBV6-2 or TRBV6-3 and TRBJ1-5; no clear D. The material was PBMCs, obtained roughly 46 days after the first yellow fever vaccination. The CDR3 reads CASSPPNQPQHF. CDR3 DNA: TGTGCCAGCAGTCCACCAAATCAGCCCCAGCATTTT.